Listed below are T cell receptor beta chains from one sample, sequenced in a study of blood T cell repertoires in COVID-19. The method was immunoSEQ multiplex PCR; TCRdb's version includes in-frame clones alone and lacks a portion of them. The sample yields roughly 200,000 clones, around four fifths seen once. The sequenced material came from peripheral blood. These receptors all stem from a woman of 80 years or more with active or convalescent COVID-19. Both conserved end residues are part of each CDR3. Fields, in order: D gene, J gene, V gene, clone size, CDR3 DNA, CDR3 protein. D genes are given only for firm matches. Size tells how often a clone was seen (once, few, many) or the class of an expanded clone, and some rows leave it out.

D: -
J: TRBJ2-2
V: TRBV7-2
size: -
DNA: TGTGCCAGCAGCCAACAGAACACCGGGGAGCTGTTTTTT
CDR3: CASSQQNTGELFF

D: -
J: TRBJ1-6
V: TRBV30
size: -
DNA: TGTGCCTGGAGTGTCACCCTATCACCCCTCCACTTT
CDR3: CAWSVTLSPLHF

D: TRBD1
J: TRBJ1-1
V: TRBV5-1
size: once
DNA: TGCGCCAGCAGCTCGACAGGGTGGGACACTGAAGCTTTCTTT
CDR3: CASSSTGWDTEAFF

D: TRBD2
J: TRBJ2-3
V: TRBV15
size: -
DNA: TGTGCCACCAGCACCGGGACTAGCGGGGGGGTAGATACGCAGTATTTT
CDR3: CATSTGTSGGVDTQYF

D: -
J: TRBJ2-3
V: TRBV9
size: -
DNA: TGTGCCAGCAGCGTAGGTGATACTAGCACAGATACGCAGTATTTT
CDR3: CASSVGDTSTDTQYF

D: -
J: TRBJ2-1
V: TRBV6-2/TRBV6-3
size: -
DNA: TGTGCCAGCAGTCGCCCAGCGGGCCTCTCCTACAATGAGCAGTTCTTC
CDR3: CASSRPAGLSYNEQFF

D: TRBD1
J: TRBJ2-5
V: TRBV5-4
size: -
DNA: TGTGCCAGCACCTCGGGGACAGGGGTGCAGACCCAGTACTTC
CDR3: CASTSGTGVQTQYF

D: -
J: TRBJ1-5
V: TRBV30
size: -
DNA: TGTGCCTGGAGTGTAGAGGTTAGCAATCAGCCCCAGCATTTT
CDR3: CAWSVEVSNQPQHF

D: TRBD1
J: TRBJ2-4
V: TRBV11-3
size: -
DNA: TGTGCCAGCAGCTTAGGGGACAGGGGATTTGGCGGAAAAGGGAACATTCAGTACTTC
CDR3: CASSLGDRGFGGKGNIQYF

D: TRBD2
J: TRBJ2-1
V: TRBV9
size: -
DNA: TGTGCCAGCAGCGTAGTGAGCGGGAGTCGGAATGAGCAGTTCTTC
CDR3: CASSVVSGSRNEQFF

D: -
J: TRBJ2-7
V: TRBV2
size: -
DNA: TGTGCCAGCAGTGATTTACTAACTTACGAGCAGTACTTC
CDR3: CASSDLLTYEQYF

D: -
J: TRBJ2-5
V: TRBV11-3
size: -
DNA: TGTGCCAGCAGCCGGGGTGGGCTAGGACAAGAGACCCAGTACTTC
CDR3: CASSRGGLGQETQYF

D: TRBD2
J: TRBJ2-5
V: TRBV20-1
size: -
DNA: TGCAGTGCTAGTAGCGGGGGAAAAGAGACCCAGTACTTC
CDR3: CSASSGGKETQYF

D: -
J: TRBJ2-5
V: TRBV2
size: -
DNA: TGTGCCAGCAGTGTGGCGGGGATAGGGGAGACCCAGTACTTC
CDR3: CASSVAGIGETQYF

D: -
J: TRBJ1-2
V: TRBV28
size: -
DNA: TGTGCCAGCAGTGATAGGGGTTATGGCTACACCTTC
CDR3: CASSDRGYGYTF

D: TRBD2
J: TRBJ2-1
V: TRBV5-4
size: -
DNA: TGTGCCAGCAGCGGGGCCAGCGGGGGTTACAATGAGCAGTTCTTC
CDR3: CASSGASGGYNEQFF

D: -
J: TRBJ2-3
V: TRBV5-1
size: once
DNA: TGCGCCAGCAGCCCAGGGAATGGTGGCGGGACTAGCACAGATACGCAGTATTTT
CDR3: CASSPGNGGGTSTDTQYF

D: -
J: TRBJ2-2
V: TRBV6-5
size: -
DNA: TGTGCCAGCAGTTTGGACTACCTGAACACCGGGGAGCTGTTTTTT
CDR3: CASSLDYLNTGELFF

D: TRBD1
J: TRBJ1-6
V: TRBV7-9
size: -
DNA: TGTGCCAGCAGCCGCCTCCGGGACAGGAGCTCCTATAATTCACCCCTCCACTTT
CDR3: CASSRLRDRSSYNSPLHF

D: TRBD2
J: TRBJ2-2
V: TRBV9
size: -
DNA: TGTGCCAGCAGCGGTCGAGGGAGCGGGGGGGCGGTCACCGGGGAGCTGTTTTTT
CDR3: CASSGRGSGGAVTGELFF

D: TRBD2
J: TRBJ2-3
V: TRBV5-4
size: -
DNA: TGTGCCAGCAGCCCTCCCCAGCGGGGGAGCACAGATACGCAGTATTTT
CDR3: CASSPPQRGSTDTQYF

D: -
J: TRBJ2-3
V: TRBV6-6
size: -
DNA: TGTGCCAGCAGTCCCGAGGGGGTGGGCACAGATACGCAGTATTTT
CDR3: CASSPEGVGTDTQYF

D: TRBD1
J: TRBJ2-7
V: TRBV7-6
size: -
DNA: TGTGCCAGCAGCCCAAACCCGGACAGGAGGAACGAGCAGTACTTC
CDR3: CASSPNPDRRNEQYF

D: -
J: TRBJ2-5
V: TRBV7-3
size: -
DNA: TGTGCCAGCAGCCAAAACAACCAAGAGACCCAGTACTTC
CDR3: CASSQNNQETQYF

D: TRBD1
J: TRBJ2-6
V: TRBV6-5
size: -
DNA: TGTGCCAGCGACAGGGGGCTCTCTGGGGCCAACGTCCTGACTTTC
CDR3: CASDRGLSGANVLTF

D: TRBD1
J: TRBJ1-2
V: TRBV29-1
size: -
DNA: TGCAGCGTTCTTGGACAGGGAAAGTATGGCTACACCTTC
CDR3: CSVLGQGKYGYTF